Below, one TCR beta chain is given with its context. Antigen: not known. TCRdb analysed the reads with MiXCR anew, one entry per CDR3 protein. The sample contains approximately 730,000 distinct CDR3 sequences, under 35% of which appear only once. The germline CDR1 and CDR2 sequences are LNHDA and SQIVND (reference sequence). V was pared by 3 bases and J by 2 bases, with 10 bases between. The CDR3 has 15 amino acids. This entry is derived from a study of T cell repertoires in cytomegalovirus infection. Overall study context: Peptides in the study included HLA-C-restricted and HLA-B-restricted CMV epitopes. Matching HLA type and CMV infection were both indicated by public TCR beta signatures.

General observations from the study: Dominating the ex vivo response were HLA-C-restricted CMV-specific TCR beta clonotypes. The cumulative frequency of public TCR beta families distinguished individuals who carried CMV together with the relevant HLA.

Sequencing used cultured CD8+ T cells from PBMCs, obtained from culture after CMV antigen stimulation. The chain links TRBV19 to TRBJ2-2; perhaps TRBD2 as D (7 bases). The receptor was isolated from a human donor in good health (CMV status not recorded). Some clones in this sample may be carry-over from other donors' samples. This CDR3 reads CASSMGGTNTGELFF. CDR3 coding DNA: TGTGCCAGTAGTATGGGAGGGACAAACACCGGGGAGCTGTTTTTT.